This is a list of T cell receptor beta chains from one sample in a study of Graves' ophthalmopathy and Graves' hyperthyroidism. MiXCR was run by TCRdb on the multiplex PCR reads, yielding one entry per CDR3 protein. The data contain 660,000 or so distinct CDR3 sequences, about two fifths of them singletons. Sequences were obtained from peripheral blood. All receptors come from an adult man with Graves' ophthalmopathy. Each CDR3 is given with its conserved first and last residue. D genes are given only for firm matches. The size field is filled for only some rows; it gives once, few, many or a size class.

TRBV7-2,NA,NA,TRBJ1-5,14,TGTGCCAGCAGCTTACTAGCGGGGGGTTCCTACGAGCATTTT,CASSLLAGGSYEHF
TRBV29-1,NA,many,TRBJ1-1,13,TGCAGCGTTGAGGCAACAGATACCCTTGAAGCTTTCTTT,CSVEATDTLEAFF
TRBV6-1,NA,few,TRBJ1-2,15,TGTGCCAGCAGTTACTCGATCCAGGGGCGGTATGGCTACACCTTC,CASSYSIQGRYGYTF
TRBV2,NA,NA,TRBJ2-7,13,TGTGCCAGCAGGGGGGCAGACTCCTACGAGCAGTACTTC,CASRGADSYEQYF
TRBV25-1,NA,NA,TRBJ2-2,15,TGTGCCAGCTCACCCCCATGGGGGCCTTCGGTCGAGCTGTTTTTT,CASSPPWGPSVELFF
TRBV19,TRBD2,NA,TRBJ2-1,13,TGTGCCAGTGCTAGCGGGGCTCGAAATGAGCAGTTCTTC,CASASGARNEQFF
TRBV6-6,NA,many,TRBJ1-2,14,TGTGCCAGCAGTTATGGTAGGGGCGGAGTGGGCTACACCTTC,CASSYGRGGVGYTF
TRBV29-1,NA,many,TRBJ2-7,14,TGCAGCGTTGTGGTATCGAGCGGCCCCTACGAGCAGTACTTC,CSVVVSSGPYEQYF
TRBV7-9,NA,many,TRBJ1-4,14,TGTGCCAGCAGCCTGGAGCGGGCTAATGAAAAACTGTTTTTT,CASSLERANEKLFF
TRBV10-3,NA,many,TRBJ2-5,15,TGTGCCAGCAGTTACCCCACCTCGGCCGCAGAGACCCAGTACTTC,CASSYPTSAAETQYF
TRBV5-4,NA,many,TRBJ2-7,16,TGTGCCAGCAGCCGCCGGGGACGAGGGCTCTCCTACGAGCAGTACTTC,CASSRRGRGLSYEQYF
TRBV2,NA,NA,TRBJ2-2,16,TGTGCCAGCAGTGAACGGGGTCACTTAAACACCGGGGAGCTGTTTTTT,CASSERGHLNTGELFF
TRBV24-1,NA,many,TRBJ2-5,14,TGTGCCACCAGTGGAGGGAGCGGCCAAGAGACCCAGTACTTC,CATSGGSGQETQYF
TRBV9,NA,NA,TRBJ1-2,18,TGTGCCAGCAGCTTAGATATTCAGGAGACGGAAGGGGACTATGGCTACACCTTC,CASSLDIQETEGDYGYTF
TRBV7-8,TRBD1,many,TRBJ2-7,15,TGTGCCAGCAGCTCGATCCTCGGACAGGGTTCCGAGCAGTACTTC,CASSSILGQGSEQYF
TRBV7-2,NA,few,TRBJ2-1,13,TGTGCCAGCAGCTTAGAAAGGGTCTCTGAGCAGTTCTTC,CASSLERVSEQFF
TRBV12-3/TRBV12-4,NA,few,TRBJ1-2,12,TGTGCCAGCAGTTTAGCCTCGGGGGGCTCGACCTTC,CASSLASGGSTF
TRBV7-7,NA,many,TRBJ2-2,16,TGTGCCAGCAGCTTAGCGGAATTAAGGGACACCGGGGAGCTGTTTTTT,CASSLAELRDTGELFF
TRBV9,NA,many,TRBJ1-1,15,TGTGCCAGCAGCGTAGCCCCCAGTCTGAACACTGAAGCTTTCTTT,CASSVAPSLNTEAFF
TRBV29-1,NA,once,TRBJ1-1,12,TGCAGCGTTGGGGCCACGAGCACTGAAGCCTTCTTT,CSVGATSTEAFF
TRBV7-8,NA,NA,TRBJ2-3,19,TGTGCCAGCAGCCCCGATGACGCCACGCCGCCGCTTAGCACAGATACGCAGTATTTT,CASSPDDATPPLSTDTQYF
TRBV7-8,NA,many,TRBJ2-5,15,TGTGCCAGCAGCCACCGGGATGTCCTACAAGAGACCCAGTACTTC,CASSHRDVLQETQYF
TRBV11-2,NA,NA,TRBJ2-5,14,TGTGCTAGAGATCCACAGGCGTACCAAGAGACCCAGTACTTC,CARDPQAYQETQYF
TRBV2,NA,NA,TRBJ1-1,17,TGTGCCAGCAGTGAATTGGATAGCGGGGCCGGGAACACTGAAGCTTTCTTT,CASSELDSGAGNTEAFF
TRBV7-2,TRBD1,many,TRBJ2-5,16,TGTGCCAGCAGCTTAGGTTCTTCGGGACAGGGACAGACCCAGTACTTC,CASSLGSSGQGQTQYF
TRBV10-3,NA,many,TRBJ2-7,15,TGTGCCAGCAGTTACTCGACGGGAAGCTCCTACGAGCAGTACTTC,CASSYSTGSSYEQYF
TRBV5-1,NA,many,TRBJ2-2,13,TGCGCCAGCAGCGGGGACAACACCGGGGAGCTGTTTTTT,CASSGDNTGELFF
TRBV5-6,NA,NA,TRBJ2-2,12,TGTGCCGGCAGCTCTTCCACCGGGGAGCTGTTTTTT,CAGSSSTGELFF
TRBV29-1,TRBD1,once,TRBJ1-2,12,TGCAGCGTGGACAGGGGGGACTATGGCTACACCTTC,CSVDRGDYGYTF
TRBV20-1,NA,many,TRBJ1-2,13,TGCAGTGCTAGAGATCGAGGGATCGATGGCTACACCTTC,CSARDRGIDGYTF
TRBV12-3/TRBV12-4,NA,few,TRBJ2-2,15,TGTGCCAGCAGTTCAGATCCAGGGGTTAGGGGGGAGCTGTTTTTT,CASSSDPGVRGELFF
TRBV2,NA,many,TRBJ1-5,13,TGTGCCAGCAGCTCCATCTCGGCCCAGCCCCAGCATTTT,CASSSISAQPQHF
TRBV10-2,NA,NA,TRBJ1-5,14,TGTGCCAGCAGCTCCGACAGCCGCAATCAGCCCCAGCATTTT,CASSSDSRNQPQHF
TRBV7-9,NA,few,TRBJ2-6,17,TGTGCCAGCAGCCAAGAGGTAGGGGCGACTGGGGCCAACGTCCTGACTTTC,CASSQEVGATGANVLTF
TRBV7-8,NA,once,TRBJ1-3,15,TGTGCCAGCAGCCTCAGATCCCCATGGGGAAACACCATATATTTT,CASSLRSPWGNTIYF
TRBV29-1,TRBD1,NA,TRBJ1-2,13,TGCAGCGTTGAGACAGGGGGCTTCTATGGCTACACCTTC,CSVETGGFYGYTF